This passage covers 7 T cell receptor beta chains from one sample sequenced in a study of blood T cell repertoires in COVID-19. Using immunoSEQ multiplex PCR, the repertoire was profiled, and TCRdb retains in-frame clones only, with some absent. The repertoire holds roughly 400,000 clones, with approximately 90% as singletons. Source material: PBMCs or T cells enriched from blood (not recorded which). These receptors all stem from a woman in her late teens or twenties who had been exposed to COVID-19.

This clone showed up just a few times. The chain employs TRBV12-3 or TRBV12-4 and TRBJ2-7; 7 bases line up with TRBD1. Unmatched junction bases numbered 3, after V lost 6 bases and J lost 7 bases. This CDR3 is 11 amino acids long. CDR3 DNA: TGTGCCAGCAGCACAGGGGAAGAGCAGTACTTC. It translates to CASSTGEEQYF.

The rearrangement joins TRBV30 to TRBJ1-2; D not certain. CDR3 size: 12 residues. The V gene lost 3 bases and the J gene lost 8 bases, with 13 bases spanning the gap. Germline-derived CDR1 and CDR2 are GTSNPN and SVGIG (reference sequence). The CDR3 is CAWSGLLQGYTF. In DNA, the CDR3 is TGTGCCTGGAGCGGACTGCTCCAGGGCTACACCTTC. Full variable domain (rest looked up from reference TRBV30 and TRBJ1-2): SQTIHQWPATLVQPVGSPLSLECTVEGTSNPNLYWYRQAAGRGLQLLFYSVGIGQISSEVPQNLSASRPQDRQFILSSKKLLLSDSGFYLCAWSGLLQGYTFGSGTRLTVV.

In regard to this clone: Other DNA sequences from this sample encode an identical CDR3 as well. V usage is TRBV12-3 or TRBV12-4 and J usage is TRBJ1-1; D is unclear. The CDR3 spans 13 residues. V lost 6 bases and J 0 bases, leaving 8 bases between the germline ends. The CDR3 loop reads CASSLGMNTEAFF. CDR3 nucleotides: TGTGCCAGCAGCCTCGGTATGAACACTGAAGCTTTCTTT.

The CDR3 here is CASSLVGGPSYNEQFF. The CDR3 DNA reads as TGTGCCAGCAGCTTGGTCGGCGGTCCTTCCTACAATGAGCAGTTCTTC. V usage is TRBV5-5 and J usage is TRBJ2-1; no reliable D call. The V gene lost 0 bases and the J gene lost 1 base, with 11 bases spanning the gap. The germline V gene has CDR1 SGHKS and CDR2 YYEKEE (reference sequence). The CDR3 length is 16 residues.

This clone was observed a few times. The chain combines TRBV7-3 with TRBJ1-1, with a possible D match to TRBD1 (5 bases). Trimming pared 2 bases from V and 1 base from J, leaving 8 bases between. The CDR3 extends over 14 amino acids. CDR1 is SGHTA, CDR2 FQGTGA, per germline. As DNA, the CDR3 is TGTGCCAGCAGCTTACACCAGGGGAACACTGAAGCTTTCTTT. Translation gives CASSLHQGNTEAFF.

The V gene is TRBV28, the J gene TRBJ1-1, with D unresolved. Per germline, CDR1 MDHEN and CDR2 SYDVKM. Trimming removed 8 bases at V and 4 bases at J, with 17 bases between. This CDR3 comprises 14 residues. CDR3 DNA sequence: TGTGCCAGCGGACTCAGCCCTGGCGTCACTGAAGCTTTCTTT. Its protein product is CASGLSPGVTEAFF. The full variable domain, its missing parts supplied by reference TRBV28 and TRBJ1-1, is DVKVTQSSRYLVKRTGEKVFLECVQDMDHENMFWYRQDPGLGLRLIYFSYDVKMKEKGDIPEGYSVSREKKERFSLILESASTNQTSMYLCASGLSPGVTEAFFGQGTRLTVV.

The chain combines TRBV19 with TRBJ2-7; D unresolved. CDR1 LNHDA and CDR2 SQIVND come from the germline V gene (reference sequence). The germline V and J ends were trimmed by 4 bases and 7 bases, with 14 bases remaining between them. The CDR3 sequence is 13 residues long. The DNA of the CDR3 is TGTGCCAGTAGTACAGGCTCCCGTTCTGAGCAGTACTTC. This translates into CASSTGSRSEQYF.